This TCR beta chain appears in the sequencing data of a study of blood T cell repertoires in COVID-19. Study summary: Acute and convalescent COVID-19 specimens originated in the United States, Italy and Spain.

The CDR3 totals 15 residues. Between the trimmed V and J ends, which lost 0 bases and 7 bases, there was a span of 13 bases. Germline CDR1 is SGDLS and CDR2 is YYNGEE. The data were produced by immunoSEQ multiplex PCR, yet TCRdb's version contains in-frame clones alone and is incomplete. Of about 300,000 clones listed, roughly 89% are singletons. Participants reported their clinical history, and cohort assignment relied on those reports. Within the 2 weeks before study entry, each person in the exposed group met a COVID-19 case. This clonotype was sampled from a woman aged 45-65 years who had been exposed to COVID-19. V usage is TRBV9 and J usage is TRBJ1-4, with D possibly matching TRBD1 (6 bases). The sequencing sample was made of PBMCs or T cells enriched from blood (not recorded which). In nucleotides, the CDR3 is TGTGCCAGCAGCGTAGTTACAGGGTTCGGTGAAAAACTGTTTTTT. It codes for CASSVVTGFGEKLFF.